This TCR beta chain was observed in a study of shared clonotypes between healthy human individuals. Trimming stripped 11 bases from V and 2 bases from J, with 10 bases between. The CDR3 runs 12 residues. Germline assignment: CDR1 MNHNS and CDR2 SASEGT. TCRdb's copy holds only in-frame clones and misses some; the assay was immunoSEQ multiplex PCR. The sample gives 550,000 to 750,000 clones, around 95% of which show up once; 0.11% is in the top ten. Naive CD8 isolation took CD45RO-negative cells positively selected for CCR7 and excluded terminally differentiated effector memory CD45RA+ cells. Sequencing was carried out using naive CD8+ T cells sorted from blood. The chain combines TRBV6-1 with TRBJ1-5; D may be TRBD1 (5 bases). This TCR was recovered from a woman aged 25 to 39 in good health. The CDR3 is CAARDGNQPQHF. CDR3 DNA sequence: TGTGCCGCGCGGGACGGCAATCAGCCCCAGCATTTT.